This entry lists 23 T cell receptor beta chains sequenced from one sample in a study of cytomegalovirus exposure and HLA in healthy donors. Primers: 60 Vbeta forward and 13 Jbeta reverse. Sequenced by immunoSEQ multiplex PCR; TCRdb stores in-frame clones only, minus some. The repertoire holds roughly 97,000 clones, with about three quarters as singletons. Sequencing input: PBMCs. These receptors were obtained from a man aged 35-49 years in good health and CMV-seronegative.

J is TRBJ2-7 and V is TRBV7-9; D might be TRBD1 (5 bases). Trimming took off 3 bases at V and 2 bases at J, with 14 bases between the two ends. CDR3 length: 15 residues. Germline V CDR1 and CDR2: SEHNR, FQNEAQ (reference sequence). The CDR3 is CASSLVQGPTYEQYF. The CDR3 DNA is TGTGCCAGCAGCTTGGTGCAGGGCCCTACCTACGAGCAGTACTTC.

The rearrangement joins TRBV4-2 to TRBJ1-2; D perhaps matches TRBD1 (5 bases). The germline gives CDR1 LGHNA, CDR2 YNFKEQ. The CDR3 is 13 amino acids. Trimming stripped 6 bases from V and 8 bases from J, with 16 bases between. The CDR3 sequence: CASRRGVEFGYTF. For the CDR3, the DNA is TGTGCCAGCAGGCGGGGGGTAGAATTCGGCTACACCTTC.

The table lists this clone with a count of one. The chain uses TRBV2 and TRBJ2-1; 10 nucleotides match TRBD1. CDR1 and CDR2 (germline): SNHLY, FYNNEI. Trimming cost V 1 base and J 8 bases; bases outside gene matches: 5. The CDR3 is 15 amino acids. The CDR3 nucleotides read TGTGCCAGCAGTGAAGGGACAGGGGGTTTCTATGAGCAGTTCTTC. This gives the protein CASSEGTGGFYEQFF.

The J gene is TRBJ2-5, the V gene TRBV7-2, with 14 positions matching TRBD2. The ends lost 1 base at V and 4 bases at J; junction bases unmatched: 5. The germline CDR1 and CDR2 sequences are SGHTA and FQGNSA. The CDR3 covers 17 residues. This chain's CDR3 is CASSLEGLAGEGETQYF. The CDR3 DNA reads TGTGCCAGCAGCTTAGAGGGACTAGCGGGGGAGGGAGAGACCCAGTACTTC.

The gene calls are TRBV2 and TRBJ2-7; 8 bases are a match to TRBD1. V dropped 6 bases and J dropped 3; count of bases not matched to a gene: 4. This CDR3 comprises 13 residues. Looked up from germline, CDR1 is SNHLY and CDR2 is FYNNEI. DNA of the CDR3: TGTGCCAGCAGAGAAACAGGGGGCTACGAGCAGTACTTC. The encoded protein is CASRETGGYEQYF. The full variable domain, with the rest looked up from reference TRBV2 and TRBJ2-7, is EPEVTQTPSHQVTQMGQEVILRCVPISNHLYFYWYRQILGQKVEFLVSFYNNEISEKSEIFDDQFSVERPDGSNFTLKIRSTKLEDSAMYFCASRETGGYEQYFGPGTRLTVT.

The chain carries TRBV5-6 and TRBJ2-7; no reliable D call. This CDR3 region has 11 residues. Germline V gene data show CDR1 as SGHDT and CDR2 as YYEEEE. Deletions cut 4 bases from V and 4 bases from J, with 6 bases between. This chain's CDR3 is CASSQNYEQYF. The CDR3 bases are TGTGCCAGCAGCCAGAATTACGAGCAGTACTTC.

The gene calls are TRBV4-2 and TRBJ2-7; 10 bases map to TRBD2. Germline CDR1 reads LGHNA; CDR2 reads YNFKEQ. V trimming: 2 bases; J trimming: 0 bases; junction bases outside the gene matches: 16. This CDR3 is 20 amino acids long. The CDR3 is CASSQSLRGLAGESSYEQYF. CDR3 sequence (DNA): TGTGCCAGCAGCCAATCGCTAAGAGGGCTAGCGGGGGAGAGCTCCTACGAGCAGTACTTC.

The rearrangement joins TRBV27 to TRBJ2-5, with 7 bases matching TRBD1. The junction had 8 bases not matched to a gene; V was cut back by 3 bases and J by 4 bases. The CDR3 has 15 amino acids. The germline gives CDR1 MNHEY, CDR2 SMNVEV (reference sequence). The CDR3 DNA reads TGTGCCAGCAGTTTTGGGCAGGGGGTCGGAGAGACCCAGTACTTC. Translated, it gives CASSFGQGVGETQYF.

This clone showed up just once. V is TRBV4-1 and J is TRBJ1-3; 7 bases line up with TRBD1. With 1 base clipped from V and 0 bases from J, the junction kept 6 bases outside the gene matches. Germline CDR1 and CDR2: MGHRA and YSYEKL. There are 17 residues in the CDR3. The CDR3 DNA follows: TGCGCCAGCAGCCAAGTTTCAGGGGGTAACTCTGGAAACACCATATATTTT. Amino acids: CASSQVSGGNSGNTIYF.

CDR3 region: CATSILVSGGYNEQFF. In DNA, the CDR3 is TGTGCCACCAGCATTCTCGTTAGCGGGGGGTACAATGAGCAGTTCTTC. J is TRBJ2-1 and V is TRBV15; 10 bases are shared with TRBD2. Per the germline V gene, CDR1 is LNHNV and CDR2 is YYDKDF (reference sequence). This CDR3 contains 16 residues. V dropped 4 bases and J dropped 4; count of bases not matched to a gene: 7. Combining the CDR3 with reference TRBV15 and TRBJ2-1 gives the whole variable domain DAMVIQNPRYQVTQFGKPVTLSCSQTLNHNVMYWYQQKSSQAPKLLFHYYDKDFNNEADTPDNFQSRRPNTSFCFLDIRSPGLGDTAMYLCATSILVSGGYNEQFFGPGTRLTVL.

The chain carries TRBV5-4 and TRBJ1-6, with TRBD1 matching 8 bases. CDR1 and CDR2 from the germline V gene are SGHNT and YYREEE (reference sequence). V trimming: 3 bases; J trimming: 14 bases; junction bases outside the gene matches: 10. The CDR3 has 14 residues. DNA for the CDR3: TGTGCCAGCAGCTCGCCCCGGACAGGGTTCACCCTCCACTTT. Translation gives CASSSPRTGFTLHF.

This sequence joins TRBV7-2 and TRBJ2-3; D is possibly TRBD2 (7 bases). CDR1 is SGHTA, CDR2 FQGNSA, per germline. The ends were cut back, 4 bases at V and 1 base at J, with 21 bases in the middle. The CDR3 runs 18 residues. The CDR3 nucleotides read TGTGCCAGCAGCTCCCCGGTCCGGGGGGCCTCTGGCACAGATACGCAGTATTTT. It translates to CASSSPVRGASGTDTQYF.

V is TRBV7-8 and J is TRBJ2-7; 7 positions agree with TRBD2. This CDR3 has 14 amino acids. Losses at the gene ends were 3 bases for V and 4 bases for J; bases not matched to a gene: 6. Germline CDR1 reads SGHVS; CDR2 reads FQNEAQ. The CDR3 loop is CASSFASGRYEQYF. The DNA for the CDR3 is TGTGCCAGCAGCTTTGCTAGCGGAAGATACGAGCAGTACTTC.

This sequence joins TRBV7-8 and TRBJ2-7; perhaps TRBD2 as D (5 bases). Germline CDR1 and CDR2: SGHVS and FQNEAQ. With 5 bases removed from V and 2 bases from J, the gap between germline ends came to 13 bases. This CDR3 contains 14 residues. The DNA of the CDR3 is TGTGCCAGCAGCCCCCCCGGGAACCCCTACGAGCAGTACTTC. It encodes CASSPPGNPYEQYF.

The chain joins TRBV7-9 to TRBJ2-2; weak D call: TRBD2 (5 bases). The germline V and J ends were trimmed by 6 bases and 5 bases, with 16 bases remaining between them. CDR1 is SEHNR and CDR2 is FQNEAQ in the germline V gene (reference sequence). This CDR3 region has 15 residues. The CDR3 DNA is TGTGCCAGCAGGTCACCAAAGACGGGGACCGGGGAGCTGTTTTTT. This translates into CASRSPKTGTGELFF. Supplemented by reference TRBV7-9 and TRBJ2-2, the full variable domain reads DTGVSQNPRHKITKRGQNVTFRCDPISEHNRLYWYRQTLGQGPEFLTYFQNEAQLEKSRLLSDRFSAERPKGSFSTLEIQRTEQGDSAMYLCASRSPKTGTGELFFGEGSRLTVL.

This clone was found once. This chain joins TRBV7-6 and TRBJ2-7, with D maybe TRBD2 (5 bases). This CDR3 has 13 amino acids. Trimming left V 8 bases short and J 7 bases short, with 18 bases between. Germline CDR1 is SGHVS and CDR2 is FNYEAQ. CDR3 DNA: TGTGCCAGCTCCCTCCGGACGGGGAAGGAGCAGTACTTC. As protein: CASSLRTGKEQYF.

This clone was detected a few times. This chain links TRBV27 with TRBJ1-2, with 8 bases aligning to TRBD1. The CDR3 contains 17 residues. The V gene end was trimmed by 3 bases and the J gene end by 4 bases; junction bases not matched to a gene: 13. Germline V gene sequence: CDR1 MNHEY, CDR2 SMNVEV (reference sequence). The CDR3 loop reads CASSFLNPTGESYGYTF. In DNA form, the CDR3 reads TGTGCCAGCAGTTTTCTAAATCCGACAGGGGAGAGCTATGGCTACACCTTC.

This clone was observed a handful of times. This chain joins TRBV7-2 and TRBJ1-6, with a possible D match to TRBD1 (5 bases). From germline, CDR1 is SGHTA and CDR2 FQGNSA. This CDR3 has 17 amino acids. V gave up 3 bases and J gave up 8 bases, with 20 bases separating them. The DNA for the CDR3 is TGTGCCAGCAGCTTCCGCGCCACAGGATGGGGGGATTCACCCCTCCACTTT. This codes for CASSFRATGWGDSPLHF. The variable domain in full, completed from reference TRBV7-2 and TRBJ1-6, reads GAGVSQSPSNKVTEKGKDVELRCDPISGHTALYWYRQSLGQGLEFLIYFQGNSAPDKSGLPSDRFSAERTGGSVSTLTIQRTQQEDSAVYLCASSFRATGWGDSPLHFGNGTRLTVT.

CDR3 sequence: CASSIPRGGLADTQYF. CDR3 nucleotides: TGTGCCAGCAGCATTCCGCGGGGGGGCCTCGCAGATACGCAGTATTTT. V gene TRBV7-9 combines with J gene TRBJ2-3, with 9 bases that match TRBD2. The J segment lost 4 bases and the V segment lost 5 bases, leaving 10 bases of the junction unmatched. In germline, CDR1 is SEHNR, CDR2 FQNEAQ (reference sequence). This CDR3 is built from 16 residues.

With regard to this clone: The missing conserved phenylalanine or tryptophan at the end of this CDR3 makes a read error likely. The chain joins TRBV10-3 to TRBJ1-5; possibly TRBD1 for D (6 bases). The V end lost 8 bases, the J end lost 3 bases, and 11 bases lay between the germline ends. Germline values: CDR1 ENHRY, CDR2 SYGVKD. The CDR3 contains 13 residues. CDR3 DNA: TGTGCCATCCAGACAGGCTTCAATCAGCCCCAGCATGTT. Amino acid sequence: CAIQTGFNQPQHV.

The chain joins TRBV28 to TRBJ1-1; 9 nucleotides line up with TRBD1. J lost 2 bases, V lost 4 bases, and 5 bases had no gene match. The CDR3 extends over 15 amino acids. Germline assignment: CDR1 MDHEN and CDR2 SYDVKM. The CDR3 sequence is CASSSPGQGNTEAFF. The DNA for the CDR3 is TGTGCCAGCAGTTCGCCGGGACAGGGCAACACTGAAGCTTTCTTT.

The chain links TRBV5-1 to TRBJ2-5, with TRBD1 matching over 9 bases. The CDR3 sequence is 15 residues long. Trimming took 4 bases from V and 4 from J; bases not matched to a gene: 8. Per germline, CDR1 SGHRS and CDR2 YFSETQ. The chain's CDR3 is CASSRTGVGGETQYF. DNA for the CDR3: TGCGCCAGCAGCAGGACAGGGGTGGGAGGAGAGACCCAGTACTTC.

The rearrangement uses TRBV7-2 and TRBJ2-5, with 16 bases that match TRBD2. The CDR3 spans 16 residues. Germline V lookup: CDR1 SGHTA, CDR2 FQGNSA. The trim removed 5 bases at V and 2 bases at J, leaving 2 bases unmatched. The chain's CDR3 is CASSVGLAGGQETQYF. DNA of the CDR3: TGTGCCAGCAGCGTGGGACTAGCGGGGGGGCAAGAGACCCAGTACTTC.